This T cell receptor beta chain was observed in a study of T cell repertoires in ileal Crohn's disease. Study-level findings and limits: Compared with CD4 T cells, sorted CD8 cells carried more expanded clones.

Profiling relied on immunoSEQ multiplex PCR, and the TCRdb table lists in-frame clones only, not all of them. The sample records 15,000 to 20,000 clones, just over 70% being singletons. A remark on this clone: Antigen unknown.

Germline lookup yields CDR1 PRHDT and CDR2 FYEKMQ (reference sequence). The CDR3 is made up of 14 amino acids. The V end was cut by 4 bases, the J end by 6 bases, with 16 bases between. Sequencing was done on a sample of ileal tissue. The TCR originated in an adult with Crohn's disease. The chain couples TRBV13 to TRBJ2-7; the D gene is possibly TRBD1 (7 bases). For the CDR3, the DNA is TGTGCCAGCAGCTATAATAACAGGGGAGGCGAGCAGTACTTC. This sequence encodes CASSYNNRGGEQYF.